The rows below give T cell receptor beta chains drawn from one sample of a study of T-cell reconstitution after alpha-beta-depleted transplantation in children. TCRdb re-derived calls from the PCR reads in MiXCR, one entry per CDR3 protein. The sample lists 800,000 to 1,000,000 distinct CDR3 sequences; about 30% were seen once. Material: PBMCs, mostly from graft donor cells, obtained 360 days after TCRalphabeta/CD19-depleted stem cell transplant. The origin of the receptors is a boy younger than two who had a stem cell transplant for SCID, so the T cells may come from the graft donor. Both conserved end residues are part of each CDR3. The order of the fields is D gene, J gene, clone size, V gene, CDR3 protein, CDR3 DNA. A D gene is named only where the DNA matches it firmly. Size values are once, few and many counts, or a class for expanded clones, and some rows have none.

.,TRBJ1-3,.,TRBV27,CASSPLPFSGNTIYF,TGTGCCAGCAGTCCTTTGCCGTTCTCTGGAAACACCATATATTTT
.,TRBJ2-4,few,TRBV15,CATSRGEWNIQYF,TGTGCCACCAGCAGAGGGGAATGGAACATTCAGTACTTC
.,TRBJ1-4,few,TRBV2,CASQNTWGAREKLFF,TGTGCCAGCCAGAACACATGGGGGGCTCGCGAAAAACTGTTTTTT
.,TRBJ2-1,many,TRBV15,CATSRDQSYNEQFF,TGTGCCACCAGCAGAGATCAATCCTACAATGAGCAGTTCTTC
.,TRBJ1-2,.,TRBV20-1,CSARVYLQGNYGYTF,TGCAGTGCTAGAGTCTACCTTCAGGGGAACTATGGCTACACCTTC
.,TRBJ2-7,.,TRBV11-2,CASSLDSGSSSYEQYF,TGTGCCAGCAGCTTAGATTCCGGGAGTAGCTCCTACGAGCAGTACTTC
TRBD1,TRBJ2-5,many,TRBV3-1,CASSLRQGVLETQYF,TGTGCCAGCAGCCTTCGACAGGGGGTCCTGGAGACCCAGTACTTC
.,TRBJ2-7,.,TRBV11-1,CASSLEEVTGFYEQYF,TGTGCCAGCAGCTTAGAAGAGGTGACAGGTTTCTACGAGCAGTACTTC
.,TRBJ2-1,few,TRBV7-6,CASSLDGQYNEQFF,TGTGCCAGCAGCTTGGATGGACAGTACAATGAGCAGTTCTTC
.,TRBJ2-6,.,TRBV9,CASSVGGPAPGANVLTF,TGTGCCAGCAGCGTAGGAGGGCCAGCGCCTGGGGCCAACGTCCTGACTTTC
.,TRBJ1-2,.,TRBV5-1,CARNDRVYGYTF,TGCGCCAGGAACGACAGAGTCTATGGCTACACCTTC
.,TRBJ1-2,.,TRBV20-1,CSARDQVHYGYTF,TGCAGTGCTAGAGATCAGGTGCACTATGGCTACACCTTC
TRBD1,TRBJ1-3,.,TRBV7-2,CASREWGTVSGNTIYF,TGTGCCAGCAGGGAGTGGGGGACAGTCTCTGGAAACACCATATATTTT
.,TRBJ2-1,few,TRBV20-1,CSASGAPDEQFF,TGCAGTGCTAGCGGGGCCCCCGATGAGCAGTTCTTC
TRBD2,TRBJ2-7,.,TRBV7-9,CASSPRQLAGEPRQYF,TGTGCCAGCAGCCCGAGACAACTAGCGGGGGAACCGAGACAGTACTTC
TRBD1,TRBJ2-1,.,TRBV7-9,CASSENDRGLGHEQFF,TGTGCCAGCAGCGAAAACGACAGGGGGCTAGGACATGAGCAGTTCTTC
.,TRBJ2-5,many,TRBV30,CAYDPGVQETQYF,TGTGCCTATGACCCCGGAGTTCAAGAGACCCAGTACTTC
.,TRBJ1-2,.,TRBV12-3/TRBV12-4,CASSLDLMSHGYTF,TGTGCCAGCAGTTTAGATCTTATGTCGCATGGCTACACCTTC